This T cell receptor beta chain came from a study of cytomegalovirus exposure and HLA in healthy donors. Study conclusions and caveats: The listing of 150 to 200 TCR beta chains classed them as cytomegalovirus-associated. Most CMV-associated TCR beta chains appeared HLA-restricted in a later analysis. A later analysis reportedly found fewer N-insertions in an Asian-associated ancestry cluster than the roughly 670-donor mean.

Germline values: CDR1 SGHRS, CDR2 YFSETQ. J was trimmed by 4 bases and V by 4 bases; bases with no gene match: 9. The CDR3 is 17 amino acids. The PCR ran on 60 Vbeta and 13 Jbeta primers. Method: immunoSEQ multiplex PCR; TCRdb's copy keeps in-frame clones and lacks some. Of over 150,000 clones in the sample, roughly three quarters were seen once. Worth noting for this clone: Its antigen is unidentified.

This clonotype originated in a woman aged 18 to 35 in good health and CMV-seronegative. V and J are TRBV5-1 and TRBJ2-2; 11 positions match TRBD2. The source material was PBMCs. The DNA of the CDR3 is TGCGCCAGCAGCGAAATAGCGGGGGGGCCCGGCACCGGGGAGCTGTTTTTT. It translates to CASSEIAGGPGTGELFF.